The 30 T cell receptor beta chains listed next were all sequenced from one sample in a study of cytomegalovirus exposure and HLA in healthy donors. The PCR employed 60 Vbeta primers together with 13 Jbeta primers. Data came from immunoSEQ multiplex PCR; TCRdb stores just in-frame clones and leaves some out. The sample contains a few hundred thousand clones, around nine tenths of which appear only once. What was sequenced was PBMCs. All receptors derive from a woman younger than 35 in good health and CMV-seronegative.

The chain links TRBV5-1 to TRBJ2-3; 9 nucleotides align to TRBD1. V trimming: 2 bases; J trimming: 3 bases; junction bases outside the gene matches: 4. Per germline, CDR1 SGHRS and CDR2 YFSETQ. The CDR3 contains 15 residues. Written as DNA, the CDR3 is TGCGCCAGCAGCTTCCGACAGGGGGGAACAGATACGCAGTATTTT. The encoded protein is CASSFRQGGTDTQYF.

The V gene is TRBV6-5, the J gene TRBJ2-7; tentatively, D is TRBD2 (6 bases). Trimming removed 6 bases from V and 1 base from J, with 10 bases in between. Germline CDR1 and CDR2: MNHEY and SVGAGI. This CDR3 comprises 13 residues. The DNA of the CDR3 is TGTGCCAGCAGAATTGGGGGGTCCTACGAGCAGTACTTC. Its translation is CASRIGGSYEQYF.

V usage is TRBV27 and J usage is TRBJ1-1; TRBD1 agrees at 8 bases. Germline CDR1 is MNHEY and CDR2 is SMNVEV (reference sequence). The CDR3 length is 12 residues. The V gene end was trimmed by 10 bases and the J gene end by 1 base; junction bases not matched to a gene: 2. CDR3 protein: CAIGQGNTEAFF. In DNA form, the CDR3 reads TGTGCCATAGGACAGGGGAACACTGAAGCTTTCTTT.

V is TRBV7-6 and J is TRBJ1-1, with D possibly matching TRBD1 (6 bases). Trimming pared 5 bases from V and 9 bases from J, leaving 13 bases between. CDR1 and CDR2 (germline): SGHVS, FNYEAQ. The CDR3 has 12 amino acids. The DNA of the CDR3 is TGTGCCAGCAGCGTAGGACAGCTTCAAGCTTTCTTT. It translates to CASSVGQLQAFF.

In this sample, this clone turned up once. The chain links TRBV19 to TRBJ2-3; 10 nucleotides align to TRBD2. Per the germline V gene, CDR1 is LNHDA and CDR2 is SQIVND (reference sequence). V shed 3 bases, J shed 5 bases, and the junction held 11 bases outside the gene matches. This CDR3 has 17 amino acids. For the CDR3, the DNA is TGTGCCAGTAGTATGGGGGGTGCTAGCGGGAGTGGAGATACGCAGTATTTT. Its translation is CASSMGGASGSGDTQYF.

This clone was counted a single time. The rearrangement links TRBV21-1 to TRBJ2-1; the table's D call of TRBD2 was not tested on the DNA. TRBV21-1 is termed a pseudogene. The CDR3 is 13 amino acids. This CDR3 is CARDRGLRYEQFF. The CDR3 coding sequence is TGTGCCAGGGATCGGGGACTCCGTTATGAGCAGTTCTTC.

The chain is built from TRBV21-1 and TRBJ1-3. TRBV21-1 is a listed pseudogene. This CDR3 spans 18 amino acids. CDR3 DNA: TGTGCCAGCAGCACCCCCGTCGGGGGTTGCCTCTCTGGAAACACCATATATTTT. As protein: CASSTPVGGCLSGNTIYF.

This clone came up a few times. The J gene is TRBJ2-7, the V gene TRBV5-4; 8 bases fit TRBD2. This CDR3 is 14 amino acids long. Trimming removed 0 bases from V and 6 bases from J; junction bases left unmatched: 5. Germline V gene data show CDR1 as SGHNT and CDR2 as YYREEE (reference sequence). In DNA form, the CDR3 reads TGTGCCAGCAGCTTGGGACTAGCGAAAGGCGAGCAGTACTTC. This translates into CASSLGLAKGEQYF.

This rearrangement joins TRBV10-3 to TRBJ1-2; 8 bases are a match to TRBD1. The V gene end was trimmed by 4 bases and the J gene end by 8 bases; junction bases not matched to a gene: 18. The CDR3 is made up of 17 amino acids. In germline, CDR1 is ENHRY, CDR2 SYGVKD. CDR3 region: CAISVDRGEPSMRGYTF. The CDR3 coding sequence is TGTGCCATCAGTGTCGACAGGGGAGAGCCCAGTATGAGAGGCTACACCTTC.

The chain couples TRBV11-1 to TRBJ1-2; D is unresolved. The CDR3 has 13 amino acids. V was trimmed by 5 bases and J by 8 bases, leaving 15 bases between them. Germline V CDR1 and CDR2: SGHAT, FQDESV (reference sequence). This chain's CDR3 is CASSRNGGSGYTF. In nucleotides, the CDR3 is TGTGCCAGCAGCCGGAACGGCGGTTCCGGCTACACCTTC.

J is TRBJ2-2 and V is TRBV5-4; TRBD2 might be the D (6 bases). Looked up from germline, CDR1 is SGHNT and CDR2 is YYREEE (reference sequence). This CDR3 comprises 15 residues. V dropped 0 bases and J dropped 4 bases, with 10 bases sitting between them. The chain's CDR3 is CASSLGRAGTGELFF. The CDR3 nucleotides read TGTGCCAGCAGCTTGGGGAGGGCGGGCACCGGGGAGCTGTTTTTT.

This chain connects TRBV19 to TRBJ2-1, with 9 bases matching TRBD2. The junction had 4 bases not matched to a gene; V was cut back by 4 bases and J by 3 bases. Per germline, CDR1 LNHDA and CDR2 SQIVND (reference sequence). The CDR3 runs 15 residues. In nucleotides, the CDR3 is TGTGCCAGTAGTACGTCTAGCGGGGACTACAATGAGCAGTTCTTC. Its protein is CASSTSSGDYNEQFF.

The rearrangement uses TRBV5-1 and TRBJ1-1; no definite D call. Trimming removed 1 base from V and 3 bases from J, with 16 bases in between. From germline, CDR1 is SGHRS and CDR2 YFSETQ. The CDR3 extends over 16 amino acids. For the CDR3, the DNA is TGCGCCAGCAGCTTGAGTCCGTCACCGCAGGACACTGAAGCTTTCTTT. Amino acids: CASSLSPSPQDTEAFF.

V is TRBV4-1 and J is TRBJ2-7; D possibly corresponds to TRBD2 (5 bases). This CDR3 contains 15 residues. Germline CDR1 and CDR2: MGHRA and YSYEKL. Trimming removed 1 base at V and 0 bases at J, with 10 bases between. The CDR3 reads CASSQVAGSSYEQYF. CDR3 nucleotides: TGCGCCAGCAGCCAAGTCGCGGGTAGCTCCTACGAGCAGTACTTC.

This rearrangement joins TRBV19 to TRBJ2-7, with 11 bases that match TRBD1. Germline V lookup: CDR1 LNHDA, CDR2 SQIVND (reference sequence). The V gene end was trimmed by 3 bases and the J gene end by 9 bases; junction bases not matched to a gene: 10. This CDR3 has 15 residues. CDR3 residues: CASSISGQGVSGQYF. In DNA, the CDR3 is TGTGCCAGTAGTATTTCGGGACAGGGGGTATCGGGGCAGTACTTC.

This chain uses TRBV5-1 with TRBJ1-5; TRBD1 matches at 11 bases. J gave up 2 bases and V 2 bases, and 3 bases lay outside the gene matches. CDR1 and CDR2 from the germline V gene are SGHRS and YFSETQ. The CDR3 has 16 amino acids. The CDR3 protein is CASSLGTGGGNQPQHF. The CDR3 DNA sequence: TGCGCCAGCAGCTTAGGGACAGGGGGAGGCAATCAGCCCCAGCATTTT.

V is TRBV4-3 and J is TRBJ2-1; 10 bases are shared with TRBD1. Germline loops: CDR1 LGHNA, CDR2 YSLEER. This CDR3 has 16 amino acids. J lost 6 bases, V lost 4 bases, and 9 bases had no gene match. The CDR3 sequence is CASSLRGTGVRNEQFF. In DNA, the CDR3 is TGCGCCAGCAGCCTCCGGGGGACAGGGGTCCGCAATGAGCAGTTCTTC.

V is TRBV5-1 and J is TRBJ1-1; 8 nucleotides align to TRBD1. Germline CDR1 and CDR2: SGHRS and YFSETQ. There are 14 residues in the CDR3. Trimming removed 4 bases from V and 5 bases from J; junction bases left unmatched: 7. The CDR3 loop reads CASSLGQGRTEAFF. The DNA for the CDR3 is TGCGCCAGCAGCCTTGGACAGGGAAGGACTGAAGCTTTCTTT.

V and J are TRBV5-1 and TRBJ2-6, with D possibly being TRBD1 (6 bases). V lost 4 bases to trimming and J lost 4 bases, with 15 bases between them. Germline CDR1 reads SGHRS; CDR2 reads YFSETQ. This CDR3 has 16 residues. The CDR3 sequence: CASSARGGTGANVLTF. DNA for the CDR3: TGCGCCAGCAGCGCCCGTGGGGGCACCGGGGCCAACGTCCTGACTTTC.

DNA for the CDR3: TGTGCCAGCAGCGTGACTACCGCCTACGAGCAGTACTTC. It yields the protein CASSVTTAYEQYF. This chain connects TRBV5-6 to TRBJ2-7; tentatively, D is TRBD2 (5 bases). Per the germline V gene, CDR1 is SGHDT and CDR2 is YYEEEE. The CDR3 contains 13 residues. Trimming took 4 bases from V and 2 from J, leaving 10 bases between them.

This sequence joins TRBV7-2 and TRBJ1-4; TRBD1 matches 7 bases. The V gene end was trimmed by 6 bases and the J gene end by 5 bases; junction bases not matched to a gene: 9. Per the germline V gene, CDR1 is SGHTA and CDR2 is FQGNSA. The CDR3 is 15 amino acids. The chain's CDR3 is CASSQTYRGNEKLFF. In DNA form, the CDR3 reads TGTGCCAGCAGTCAAACCTACAGGGGAAATGAAAAACTGTTTTTT. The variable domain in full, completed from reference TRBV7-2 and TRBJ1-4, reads GAGVSQSPSNKVTEKGKDVELRCDPISGHTALYWYRQSLGQGLEFLIYFQGNSAPDKSGLPSDRFSAERTGGSVSTLTIQRTQQEDSAVYLCASSQTYRGNEKLFFGSGTQLSVL.

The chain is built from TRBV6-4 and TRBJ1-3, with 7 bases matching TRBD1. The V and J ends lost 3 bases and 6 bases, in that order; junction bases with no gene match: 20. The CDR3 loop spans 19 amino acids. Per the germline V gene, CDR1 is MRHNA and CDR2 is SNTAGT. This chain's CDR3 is CASSEQDRPTNSVINTIYF. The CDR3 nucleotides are TGTGCCAGCAGTGAGCAGGACAGGCCAACAAATTCCGTAATAAACACCATATATTTT.

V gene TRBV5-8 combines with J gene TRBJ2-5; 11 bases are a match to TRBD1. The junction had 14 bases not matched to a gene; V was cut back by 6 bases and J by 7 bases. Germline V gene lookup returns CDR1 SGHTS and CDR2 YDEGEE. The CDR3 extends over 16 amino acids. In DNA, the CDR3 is TGTGCCAGCACCTTCTTCGGGACAGGGGGAGGAGGGACCCAGTACTTC. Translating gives CASTFFGTGGGGTQYF.

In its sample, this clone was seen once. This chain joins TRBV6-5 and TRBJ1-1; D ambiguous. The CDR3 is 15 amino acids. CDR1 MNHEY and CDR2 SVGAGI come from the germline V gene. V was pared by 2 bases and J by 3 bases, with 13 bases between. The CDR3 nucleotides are TGTGCCAGCAGTTACGGCGGGAATTGGGACACTGAAGCTTTCTTT. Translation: CASSYGGNWDTEAFF.

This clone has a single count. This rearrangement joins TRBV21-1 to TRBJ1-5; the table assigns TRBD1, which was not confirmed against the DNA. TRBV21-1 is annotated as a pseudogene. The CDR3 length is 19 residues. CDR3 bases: TGTGCCAGCAGCACTCTACCAGGGACAGGTAGAAAAGTTAATCAGCCCCAGCATTTT. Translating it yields CASSTLPGTGRKVNQPQHF.

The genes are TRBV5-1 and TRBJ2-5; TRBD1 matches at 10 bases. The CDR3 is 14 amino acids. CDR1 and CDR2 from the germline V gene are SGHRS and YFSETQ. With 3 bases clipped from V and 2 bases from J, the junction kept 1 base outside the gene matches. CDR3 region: CASSWGQGQETQYF. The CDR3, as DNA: TGCGCCAGCAGCTGGGGACAGGGGCAAGAGACCCAGTACTTC.

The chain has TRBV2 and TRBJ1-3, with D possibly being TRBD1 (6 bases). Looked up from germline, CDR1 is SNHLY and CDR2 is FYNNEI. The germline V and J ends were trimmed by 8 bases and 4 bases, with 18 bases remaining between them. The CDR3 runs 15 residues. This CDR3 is CASRPAGASGNTIYF. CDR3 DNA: TGTGCCAGCCGCCCGGCAGGGGCTTCCGGAAACACCATATATTTT. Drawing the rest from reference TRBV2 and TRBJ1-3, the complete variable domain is EPEVTQTPSHQVTQMGQEVILRCVPISNHLYFYWYRQILGQKVEFLVSFYNNEISEKSEIFDDQFSVERPDGSNFTLKIRSTKLEDSAMYFCASRPAGASGNTIYFGEGSWLTVV.

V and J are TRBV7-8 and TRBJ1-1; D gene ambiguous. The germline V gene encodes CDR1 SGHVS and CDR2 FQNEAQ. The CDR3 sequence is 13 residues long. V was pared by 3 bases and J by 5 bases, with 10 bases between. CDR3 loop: CASSFGEVTEAFF. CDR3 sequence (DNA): TGTGCCAGCAGCTTTGGGGAGGTTACTGAAGCTTTCTTT.

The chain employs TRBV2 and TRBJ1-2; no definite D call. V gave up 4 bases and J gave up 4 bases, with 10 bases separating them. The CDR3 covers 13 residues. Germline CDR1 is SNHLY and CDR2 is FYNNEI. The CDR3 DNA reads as TGTGCCAGCAGTGGGCAGGTGTCCTATGGCTACACCTTC. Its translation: CASSGQVSYGYTF.

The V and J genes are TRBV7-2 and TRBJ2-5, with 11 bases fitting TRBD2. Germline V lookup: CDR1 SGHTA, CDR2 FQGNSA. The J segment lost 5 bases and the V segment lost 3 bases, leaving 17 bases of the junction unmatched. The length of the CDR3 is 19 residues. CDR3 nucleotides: TGTGCCAGCAGCTTCCGACCAGGGCTAGCGGGGGGAGGGGGGGAGACCCAGTACTTC. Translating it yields CASSFRPGLAGGGGETQYF.